This is a list of T cell receptor beta chains from one sample in a study of cytomegalovirus exposure and HLA in healthy donors. Using immunoSEQ multiplex PCR, the repertoire was profiled, and TCRdb retains in-frame clones only, with some absent. The table lists 150,000 or so clones, about 86% of them singletons. Sequencing was performed on PBMCs. These receptors were collected from a human donor in good health. CDR3s include the opening cysteine and the closing phenylalanine or tryptophan. D genes are given only for firm matches. Some rows have no size entry. The others give once, few or many, or a class for an expanded clone.

cdr3_length	v_call	j_call	clone_size	d_call	cdr3_aa	cdr3_nt
13	TRBV6-1	TRBJ1-1	-	-	CASKISLNTEAFF	TGTGCCAGCAAAATCTCCCTGAACACTGAAGCTTTCTTT
12	TRBV5-8	TRBJ1-2	-	-	CASSLPKYGYTF	TGTGCCAGCAGCCTACCTAAGTATGGCTACACCTTC
16	TRBV7-8	TRBJ1-3	-	TRBD1	CASGIRKGAGGNTIYF	TGTGCCAGCGGGATCAGAAAGGGGGCGGGGGGAAACACCATATATTTT
15	TRBV5-1	TRBJ2-2	-	TRBD1	CASSPTGANTGELFF	TGCGCCAGCAGCCCAACAGGGGCGAACACCGGGGAGCTGTTTTTT
15	TRBV13	TRBJ1-1	-	-	CASSLGRGPNTEAFF	TGTGCCAGCAGCTTAGGCAGGGGTCCGAACACTGAAGCTTTCTTT
15	TRBV7-9	TRBJ1-4	-	-	CASRGRGATNEKLFF	TGTGCCAGCCGGGGCAGGGGAGCAACTAATGAAAAACTGTTTTTT
15	TRBV2	TRBJ1-4	-	TRBD1	CASSPFRGLWEKLFF	TGTGCCAGCAGCCCTTTTAGGGGGCTGTGGGAAAAACTGTTTTTT
15	TRBV25-1	TRBJ2-7	-	-	CASSESAVSSYEQYF	TGTGCCAGCAGTGAATCGGCGGTAAGCTCCTACGAGCAGTACTTC
15	TRBV5-1	TRBJ1-1	-	-	CASSFGGRVNTEAFF	TGCGCCAGCAGCTTCGGGGGGCGGGTGAACACTGAAGCTTTCTTT
14	TRBV21-1	TRBJ2-5	-	-	CARVQGPGQETQYF	TGTGCCAGGGTTCAGGGGCCGGGCCAAGAGACCCAGTACTTC
13	TRBV5-4	TRBJ2-7	once	-	CASSLGSSYEQYF	TGTGCCAGCAGCTTGGGGAGCTCCTACGAGCAGTACTTC
14	TRBV28	TRBJ2-7	once	TRBD2	CASSLYSGSYEQYF	TGTGCCAGCAGTTTATATAGCGGGAGTTACGAGCAGTACTTC
12	TRBV7-3	TRBJ2-5	-	-	CASSLLQETQYF	TGTGCCAGCAGCTTACTACAAGAGACCCAGTACTTC
15	TRBV7-8	TRBJ2-3	-	TRBD1	CASSPGTGDTDTQYF	TGTGCCAGCAGCCCCGGGACAGGAGACACAGATACGCAGTATTTT
17	TRBV21-1	TRBJ1-1	-	-	CASGISGWIRRNTEAFF	TGTGCCAGCGGGATTTCAGGGTGGATACGACGGAACACTGAAGCTTTCTTT
16	TRBV28	TRBJ2-7	-	TRBD2	CASSSRTSGTYYEQYF	TGTGCCAGCAGTTCCCGGACTAGCGGGACATACTACGAGCAGTACTTC
13	TRBV11-2	TRBJ1-4	-	-	CASSLRGLEKLFF	TGTGCCAGCAGCTTAAGAGGGCTGGAAAAACTGTTTTTT
13	TRBV6-1	TRBJ1-5	-	-	CASSSGLVQPQHF	TGTGCCAGCAGTTCAGGGTTGGTTCAGCCCCAGCATTTT
16	TRBV29-1	TRBJ2-1	once	TRBD2	CSVVIAGRRSYNEQFF	TGCAGCGTTGTTATAGCGGGCCGACGCTCCTACAATGAGCAGTTCTTC
13	TRBV5-1	TRBJ2-5	-	-	CASSLGLQETQYF	TGCGCCAGCAGCTTGGGACTCCAAGAGACCCAGTACTTC
14	TRBV6-1	TRBJ1-3	-	-	CASRPRSSGNTIYF	TGTGCCAGCAGGCCCAGGTCCTCTGGAAACACCATATATTTT
18	TRBV28	TRBJ1-2	-	TRBD1	CASSSPGTGGRGNYGYTF	TGTGCCAGCAGTTCCCCCGGGACAGGGGGGCGGGGGAACTATGGCTACACCTTC
14	TRBV7-2	TRBJ2-7	-	TRBD2	CASSSLAGAYEQYF	TGTGCCAGCAGCTCCCTAGCGGGCGCCTACGAGCAGTACTTC
14	TRBV30	TRBJ1-1	-	TRBD1	CAWRGQGAAAEAFF	TGTGCCTGGCGGGGACAGGGGGCAGCGGCTGAAGCTTTCTTT
13	TRBV28	TRBJ1-1	-	TRBD1	CASRITGGTEAFF	TGTGCCAGCAGGATCACAGGGGGCACTGAAGCTTTCTTT
11	TRBV19	TRBJ1-1	once	-	CASETSSEAFF	TGTGCCAGTGAGACTTCGTCTGAAGCTTTCTTT
17	TRBV7-6	TRBJ1-3	-	TRBD1	CASSRGPTGGSGNTIYF	TGTGCCAGCAGCAGAGGACCGACAGGGGGCTCTGGAAACACCATATATTTT
16	TRBV25-1	TRBJ2-1	-	-	CASRLTGGGSYNEQFF	TGTGCCAGCAGATTGACAGGCGGGGGCTCCTACAATGAGCAGTTCTTC
14	TRBV2	TRBJ2-3	-	TRBD1	CASSSRTGTDTQYF	TGTGCCAGCAGTTCGAGGACAGGTACAGATACGCAGTATTTT
15	TRBV7-9	TRBJ2-3	-	-	CASSFSRYRTDTQYF	TGTGCCAGCAGCTTCAGCAGGTACCGCACAGATACGCAGTATTTT
17	TRBV27	TRBJ2-1	-	TRBD2	CASSLLDLAGPNNEQFF	TGTGCCAGCAGTCTCCTCGACCTAGCGGGACCTAACAATGAGCAGTTCTTC
17	TRBV11-2	TRBJ2-3	-	TRBD1	CASSIRGGTGFTDTQYF	TGTGCCAGCAGCATACGCGGCGGGACAGGGTTCACAGATACGCAGTATTTT
13	TRBV6-4	TRBJ1-2	-	TRBD1	CASSDSRGHGYTF	TGTGCCAGCAGTGACTCCAGGGGGCATGGCTACACCTTC
17	TRBV15	TRBJ1-6	few	-	CATSRGEITAFNSPLHF	TGTGCCACCAGCAGAGGAGAAATAACAGCTTTTAATTCACCCCTCCACTTT
16	TRBV11-2	TRBJ1-1	-	-	CASRSSWETMNTEAFF	TGTGCCAGCAGGTCCTCCTGGGAGACGATGAACACTGAAGCTTTCTTT
16	TRBV13	TRBJ1-2	-	-	CASSSGEGGANYGYTF	TGTGCCAGCAGCTCCGGGGAGGGAGGGGCCAACTATGGCTACACCTTC
15	TRBV2	TRBJ2-1	-	TRBD2	CASSAGGWSYNEQFF	TGTGCCAGCAGCGCGGGGGGTTGGTCCTACAATGAGCAGTTCTTC
16	TRBV25-1	TRBJ2-1	once	-	CASSEPQRSSYNEQFF	TGTGCCAGCAGTGAACCACAAAGGAGCTCCTACAATGAGCAGTTCTTC
15	TRBV7-2	TRBJ2-3	many	-	CASSLISGSTDTQYF	TGTGCCAGCAGCTTAATCAGCGGCAGCACAGATACGCAGTATTTT
13	TRBV27	TRBJ1-4	-	-	CASSLEANEKLFF	TGTGCCAGCAGTTTAGAGGCTAATGAAAAACTGTTTTTT
12	TRBV29-1	TRBJ2-7	-	-	CSVGGLAGEQYF	TGCAGCGTTGGAGGCCTCGCGGGCGAGCAGTACTTC
14	TRBV27	TRBJ1-3	-	-	CASSPNYRGNTIYF	TGTGCCAGCAGTCCAAATTATCGGGGAAACACCATATATTTT
12	TRBV29-1	TRBJ1-1	once	-	CSVVRQDLEAFF	TGCAGCGTTGTGAGACAGGATCTTGAAGCTTTCTTT
14	TRBV5-1	TRBJ1-1	-	TRBD1	CASSRGQSVAEAFF	TGCGCCAGCAGCAGGGGACAGTCGGTAGCTGAAGCTTTCTTT
16	TRBV5-1	TRBJ2-7	-	-	CASSLGGGAVSYEQYF	TGCGCCAGCAGCTTGGGTGGGGGGGCTGTTTCCTACGAGCAGTACTTC
13	TRBV18	TRBJ2-5	-	TRBD1	CASSLDRDKTQYF	TGTGCCAGCTCACTCGACAGGGATAAGACCCAGTACTTC
16	TRBV7-7	TRBJ2-7	-	-	CASSLARSSKSYEQYF	TGTGCTAGCAGCTTAGCGCGGTCTTCCAAATCCTACGAGCAGTACTTC
17	TRBV10-3	TRBJ1-4	-	TRBD1	CAISEGQGVATNEKLFF	TGTGCCATCAGTGAGGGACAGGGGGTCGCAACTAATGAAAAACTGTTTTTT
14	TRBV27	TRBJ2-2	few	-	CASREKANTGELFF	TGTGCCAGCAGGGAGAAGGCGAACACCGGGGAGCTGTTTTTT
15	TRBV2	TRBJ1-1	-	TRBD1	CASSIRTGPNTEAFF	TGTGCCAGCAGTATTAGGACAGGGCCGAACACTGAAGCTTTCTTT
14	TRBV5-4	TRBJ2-7	-	-	CASSYSGTSYEQYF	TGTGCCAGCAGCTACTCGGGAACGTCCTACGAGCAGTACTTC
15	TRBV29-1	TRBJ2-1	-	-	CSVELFSESYNEQFF	TGCAGCGTTGAACTCTTCAGCGAATCCTACAATGAGCAGTTCTTC
13	TRBV30	TRBJ2-7	once	TRBD2	CAWRLAGSYEQYF	TGTGCCTGGAGACTAGCGGGATCCTACGAGCAGTACTTC
16	TRBV7-8	TRBJ1-6	-	-	CASSLKRSSYNSPLHF	TGTGCCAGCAGCTTAAAGAGGAGCTCCTATAATTCACCCCTCCACTTT
14	TRBV6-1	TRBJ2-1	few	TRBD1	CASTLGQIYNEQFF	TGTGCCAGCACATTGGGACAGATTTACAATGAGCAGTTCTTC
15	TRBV6-4	TRBJ2-1	-	TRBD2	CASSDLAGAYNEQFF	TGTGCCAGCAGTGACTTAGCGGGAGCCTACAATGAGCAGTTCTTC